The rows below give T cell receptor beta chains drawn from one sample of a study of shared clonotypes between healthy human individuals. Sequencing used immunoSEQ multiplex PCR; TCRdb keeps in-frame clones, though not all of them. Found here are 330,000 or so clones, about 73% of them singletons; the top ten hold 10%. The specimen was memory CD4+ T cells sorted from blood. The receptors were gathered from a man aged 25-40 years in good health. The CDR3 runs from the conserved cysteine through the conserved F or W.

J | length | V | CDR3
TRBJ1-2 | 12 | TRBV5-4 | CASSRGTDGYTF
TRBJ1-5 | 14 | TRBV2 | CASTGGNSNQPQHF
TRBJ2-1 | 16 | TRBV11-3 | CASKPSGSPRVDEQFF
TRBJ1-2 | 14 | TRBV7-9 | CASSLPGQTYGYTF
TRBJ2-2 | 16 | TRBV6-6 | CASSPPRGPNTGELFF
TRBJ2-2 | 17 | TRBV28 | CASSLLGVGSYTGELFF
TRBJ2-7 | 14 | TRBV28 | CASSLSGTFYEQYF
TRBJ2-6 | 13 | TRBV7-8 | CATLGAGANVLTF
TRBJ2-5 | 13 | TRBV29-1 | CSVARGGKETQYF
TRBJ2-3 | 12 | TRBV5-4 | CASSLEVDTQYF
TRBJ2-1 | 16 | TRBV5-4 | CASSPTPSGRDNEQFF
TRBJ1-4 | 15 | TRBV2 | CASSDRGQANEKLFF
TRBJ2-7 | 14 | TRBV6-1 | CASRDPSASYEQYF
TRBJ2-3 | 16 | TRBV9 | CASSETHGGTADTQYF
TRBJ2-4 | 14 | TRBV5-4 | CASSLDSTRNIQYF
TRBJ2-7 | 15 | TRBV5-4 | CASSLRQGVANEQYF
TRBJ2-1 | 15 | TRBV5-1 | CASSLDGRGYNEQFF
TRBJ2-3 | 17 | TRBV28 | CASSEFSVGRRTDTQYF
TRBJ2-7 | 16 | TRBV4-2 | CASSQDGNILSYEQYF
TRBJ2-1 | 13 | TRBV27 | CASSLRGVNEQFF
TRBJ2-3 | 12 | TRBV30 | CAWIPSGGRQYF
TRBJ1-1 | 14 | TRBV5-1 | CASSRSSVSVEAFF
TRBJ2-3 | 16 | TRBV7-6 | CASSLSVTLRADTQYF
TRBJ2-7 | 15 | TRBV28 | CASSRPGQGTREQYF
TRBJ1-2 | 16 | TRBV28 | CASTPGGMDRRIGYTF
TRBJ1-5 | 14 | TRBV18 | CASSPQTGGQPQHF
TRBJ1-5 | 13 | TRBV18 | CASSRETTEPQHF
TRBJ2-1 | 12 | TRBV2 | CASIRGGDEQFF
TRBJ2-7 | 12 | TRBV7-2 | CASSLTRDEQYF
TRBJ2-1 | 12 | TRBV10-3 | CAVGGQYNEQFF
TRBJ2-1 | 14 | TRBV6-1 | CASSHPREVNEQFF
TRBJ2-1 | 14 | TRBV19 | CASLNSGRYNEQFF
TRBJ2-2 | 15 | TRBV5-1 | CASSLDGGYTGELFF
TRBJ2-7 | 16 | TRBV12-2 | CASRLGYGRPWDEQYF
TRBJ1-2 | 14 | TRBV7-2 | CASPKVGGLYGYTF
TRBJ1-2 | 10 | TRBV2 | CASRGYGYTF
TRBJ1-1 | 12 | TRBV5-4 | CASSGRGTEAFF
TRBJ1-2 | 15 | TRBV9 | CASSVEDRTTYGYTF
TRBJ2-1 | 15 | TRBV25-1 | CASSEYGTGFNEQFF
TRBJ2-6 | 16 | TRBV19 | CASSERTGPGANVLTF
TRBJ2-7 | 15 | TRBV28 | CASSLGSFSSYEQYF
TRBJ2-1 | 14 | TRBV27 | CASSSGLVGVEQFF
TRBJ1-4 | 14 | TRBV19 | CASSIPDSSGKLFF
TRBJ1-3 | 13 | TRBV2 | CASSAPSGNTIYF
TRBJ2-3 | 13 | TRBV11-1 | CASSLGSTDTQYF
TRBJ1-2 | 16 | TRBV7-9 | CASSLSQSRGRSGYTF